This T cell receptor (beta chain) was sequenced for a study of monozygotic twins with inflammatory bowel disease. General study points: It was in IBD patients that TCRbeta diversity (inverse Simpson) was lower than in healthy co-twins. Among twins, concordant and discordant pairs did not differ in repertoire similarity, possibly from limited power.

Germline V gene data show CDR1 as PRHDT and CDR2 as FYEKMQ (reference sequence). The CDR3 runs 16 residues. A total RNA quantity of around 3,700 ng went into each TCR library. Via template switching, UMIs carrying a 6-nucleotide sample barcode were introduced. TCRdb reanalyzed the 5' RACE reads and collapses them to one entry per CDR3 protein, without DNA. Across fewer than 550,000 distinct CDR3 sequences, the top ten clones capture 2% to 3% of the sample. Of note for this clonotype: Its antigen is as yet unknown.

The material sequenced was blood. The sequence was collected from a human donor with ulcerative colitis or Crohn's disease, or a healthy co-twin of an affected twin (not recorded which). This rearrangement joins TRBV13 to TRBJ2-1; absent DNA, TCRdb's TRBD1 call cannot be checked. CDR3 amino acids: CASSPPGGFSYNEQFF.